These 32 T cell receptor beta chains share one sample of origin, sequenced in a study of vaccination and CD4 T cells after COVID-19 (dated by TCRdb to between 2022 and 2023). Receptor amplification or capture employed PCR. Sequencing relied on an Illumina iSeq 100. At the Johns Hopkins FTIC core, DNA from the cultured CD4+ T cells underwent TCR sequencing with the Oncomine TCR Beta short-read assay. Using fastp trimming at Q25 and MiXCR clonotype assembly, TCRdb reanalyzed the public sequencing data and kept in-frame beta chains. Merged by CDR3 protein, the rows form single entries marked with the most common genes and DNA. The sample contains around 15,000 distinct CDR3 sequences, 40% to 65% of them found a single time. Approximately 4.4% of the sample goes to the ten largest clones. The label giving this sample's treatment or condition can be read as: roughly 10-day PBMC culture with coronavirus spike peptide pools or control peptides (ViraFEST assay).

The antigens for these receptors are not known. The sample consisted of CD4+ T cells from blood, cultured in vitro, taken before SARS-CoV-2 vaccination. These receptors came from a human donor who had recovered from COVID-19.

The CDR3 loop reads CAISDRTSGTLEDTQYF. CDR3 coding DNA: TGTGCCATCAGTGATCGGACTAGCGGGACCCTCGAAGATACGCAGTATTTT. V gene TRBV10-3 combines with J gene TRBJ2-3; 12 nucleotides match TRBD2. V shed 3 bases, J shed 5 bases, and the junction held 9 bases outside the gene matches. The CDR3 extends over 17 amino acids. Looked up from germline, CDR1 is ENHRY and CDR2 is SYGVKD.

The rearrangement links TRBV11-2 to TRBJ2-7; 13 nucleotides align to TRBD2. V was clipped by 3 bases and J by 6 bases; unmatched bases: 5. In germline, CDR1 is SGHAT, CDR2 FQNNGV. The CDR3 is made up of 15 amino acids. CDR3 nucleotide sequence: TGTGCCAGCAGCTTCACTAGCGGGAGGGCCGGCGAGCAGTACTTC. This codes for CASSFTSGRAGEQYF.

A few counts support this clonotype. Sequence at one end of the junction differs from germline and may be a read error. The gene calls are TRBV7-9 and TRBJ1-3; D is unclear. CDR1 is SEHNR, CDR2 FQNEAQ, per germline (reference sequence). The CDR3 loop spans 15 amino acids. The CDR3 DNA follows: TGTGCCAGCAGCCTAGCTGGATCTGGAGGAAACACCATATATTTT. Protein sequence: CASSLAGSGGNTIYF.

Worth noting for this clonotype: The junction differs from germline at one of its ends, possibly a read error. The chain is built from TRBV27 and TRBJ1-5; 9 bases are a match to TRBD1. The CDR3 is made up of 19 amino acids. The germline V gene has CDR1 MNHEY and CDR2 SMNVEV (reference sequence). The DNA of the CDR3 is TGTGCCAGCAGTTTAAGACGGGACAGGGCGAGTGGAAGCAATCAGCCCCGGCATTTT. It translates to CASSLRRDRASGSNQPRHF.

The rearrangement joins TRBV9 to TRBJ2-3; D is unclear. The CDR3 loop spans 11 amino acids. Germline CDR1 is SGDLS and CDR2 is YYNGEE. V was pared by 5 bases and J by 4 bases, with 5 bases between. The CDR3 sequence is CASSLSDTQYF. The CDR3 nucleotides read TGTGCCAGCAGTTTGTCAGATACGCAGTATTTT.

The rearrangement uses TRBV7-9 and TRBJ2-7; a weak D match, TRBD2 (5 bases). CDR3 size: 14 residues. Trimming pared 6 bases from V and 2 bases from J, leaving 14 bases between. The germline gives CDR1 SEHNR, CDR2 FQNEAQ (reference sequence). For the CDR3, the DNA is TGTGCCAGCAGGGAGGCGGGTCCAACCTACGAGCAGTACTTC. Protein sequence: CASREAGPTYEQYF.

The sample holds a few counts of this clonotype. The V gene is TRBV20-1, the J gene TRBJ1-3; D remains ambiguous. The CDR3 is made up of 15 amino acids. Per the germline V gene, CDR1 is DFQATT and CDR2 is SNEGSKA (reference sequence). Trimming left V 2 bases short and J 0 bases short, with 11 bases between. CDR3 protein: CSARPPGTSGNTIYF. CDR3 nucleotides: TGCAGTGCTAGACCGCCGGGAACCTCTGGAAACACCATATATTTT.

J is TRBJ1-1 and V is TRBV7-2; D call uncertain. The CDR3 extends over 15 amino acids. The germline CDR1 and CDR2 sequences are SGHTA and FQGNSA. Trimming cost V 7 bases and J 0 bases, with 15 bases left between them. Here the CDR3 reads CASTLRTGLNTEAFF. CDR3 nucleotides: TGTGCCAGCACCCTAAGAACCGGATTGAACACTGAAGCTTTCTTT.

The chain recombines TRBV11-3 with TRBJ2-1; 14 nucleotides match TRBD2. CDR3 length: 17 amino acids. CDR1 and CDR2 (germline): SGHNT, YENEEA. V was pared by 0 bases and J by 8 bases, with 6 bases of the junction left unmatched. As DNA, the CDR3 is TGTGCCAGCAGCTTAGATTTGGGACTAGCGGGAGAATATGAGCAGTTCTTC. It is translated as CASSLDLGLAGEYEQFF.

The J gene is TRBJ1-1, the V gene TRBV20-1; 7 bases are shared with TRBD1. The CDR3 totals 13 residues. Trimming cost V 5 bases and J 11 bases; bases outside gene matches: 14. In germline, CDR1 is DFQATT, CDR2 SNEGSKA (reference sequence). The CDR3 spells CSALVKAGGSAFF. DNA for the CDR3: TGCAGTGCTTTGGTCAAGGCAGGGGGGTCGGCTTTCTTT.

This chain links TRBV6-1 with TRBJ1-2; D is possibly TRBD1 (6 bases). The V gene lost 7 bases and the J gene lost 3 bases, with 12 bases spanning the gap. Germline V gene data show CDR1 as MNHNS and CDR2 as SASEGT. CDR3 size: 13 residues. The CDR3 is CASTLQGYYGYTF. CDR3 nucleotide sequence: TGTGCCAGCACACTCCAGGGGTACTATGGCTACACCTTC.

The chain combines TRBV7-2 with TRBJ2-1; D gene ambiguous. Germline CDR1 reads SGHTA; CDR2 reads FQGNSA. Trimming took 1 base from V and 7 from J, leaving 8 bases between them. This CDR3 region has 13 residues. CDR3 residues: CASSLEVVNEQFF. The CDR3 DNA reads as TGTGCCAGCAGCTTAGAAGTGGTTAATGAGCAGTTCTTC.

The gene calls are TRBV6-2 or TRBV6-3 and TRBJ1-2; 7 nucleotides align to TRBD1. CDR1 is MNHEY, CDR2 SVGEGT, per germline. J lost 2 bases, V lost 0 bases, and 6 bases had no gene match. There are 16 residues in the CDR3. CDR3 loop: CASSYSRQGWNYGYTF. As DNA, the CDR3 is TGTGCCAGCAGTTACTCTCGACAGGGATGGAACTATGGCTACACCTTC.

The V call is TRBV15, the J call TRBJ1-2; D gene unclear. V was pared by 2 bases and J by 3 bases, with 13 bases between. Per germline, CDR1 LNHNV and CDR2 YYDKDF (reference sequence). This CDR3 is 15 amino acids long. This CDR3 reads CATSRSRGQHYGYTF. In DNA form, the CDR3 reads TGTGCCACCAGCAGATCCCGAGGGCAGCACTATGGCTACACCTTC. The entire variable domain, with the rest obtained from reference TRBV15 and TRBJ1-2, is as follows: DAMVIQNPRYQVTQFGKPVTLSCSQTLNHNVMYWYQQKSSQAPKLLFHYYDKDFNNEADTPDNFQSRRPNTSFCFLDIRSPGLGDTAMYLCATSRSRGQHYGYTFGSGTRLTVV.

The chain employs TRBV5-1 and TRBJ2-3, with 10 bases fitting TRBD2. This CDR3 is 16 amino acids long. Germline V CDR1 and CDR2: SGHRS, YFSETQ. V was clipped by 0 bases and J by 5 bases; unmatched bases: 6. The CDR3 coding sequence is TGCGCCAGCAGCTTGGGCGGGCTAGCGGGAGTAGATACGCAGTATTTT. Amino acids: CASSLGGLAGVDTQYF.

This clonotype was seen more than once but under ten times. The CDR3: CASSLTGWLHEQYF. The DNA for the CDR3 is TGTGCCAGCAGCTTGACAGGGTGGCTCCACGAGCAGTACTTC. The rearrangement uses TRBV5-8 and TRBJ2-7; TRBD1 might be the D (6 bases). CDR3 length equals 14 residues. CDR1 is SGHTS, CDR2 YDEGEE, per germline. The ends were cut back, 1 base at V and 5 bases at J, with 13 bases in the middle.

The chain couples TRBV7-3 to TRBJ2-6; D unclear. Looked up from germline, CDR1 is SGHTA and CDR2 is FQGTGA. Trimming left V 5 bases short and J 0 bases short, with 11 bases between. This CDR3 contains 16 residues. The chain's CDR3 is CASSPRRSSGANVLTF. The CDR3 bases are TGTGCCAGCAGCCCCCGCAGGAGCTCTGGGGCCAACGTCCTGACTTTC.

The V call is TRBV7-2, the J call TRBJ2-5; TRBD2 matches 11 bases. Per germline, CDR1 SGHTA and CDR2 FQGNSA. Trimming removed 1 base from V and 5 bases from J; junction bases left unmatched: 3. The CDR3 contains 15 residues. The CDR3, as DNA: TGTGCCAGCAGCTTAGAGTCTAGCGGGAGGGAGACCCAGTACTTC. Translating gives CASSLESSGRETQYF.

This clonotype has just a few counts. The V and J genes are TRBV27 and TRBJ1-1; possible D gene TRBD1, 5 bases. The V gene's germline CDR1 is MNHEY and CDR2 SMNVEV (reference sequence). CDR3 length: 13 amino acids. Trimming took off 6 bases at V and 1 base at J, with 9 bases between the two ends. The CDR3 DNA sequence: TGTGCCAGCAGATCAGGGAAGAACACTGAAGCTTTCTTT. Its protein product is CASRSGKNTEAFF.

The chain combines TRBV6-2 or TRBV6-3 with TRBJ1-1; TRBD1 aligns across 7 bases. Trimming cost V 7 bases and J 4 bases; bases outside gene matches: 15. There are 16 residues in the CDR3. Germline CDR1 and CDR2: MNHEY and SVGEGT. The CDR3 protein is CASNPGGLQGGTEAFF. CDR3 in DNA: TGTGCCAGCAACCCAGGGGGTTTACAGGGTGGCACTGAAGCTTTCTTT.

The chain uses TRBV7-9 and TRBJ1-2; weak D call: TRBD1 (5 bases). V was pared by 3 bases and J by 5 bases, with 13 bases between. The CDR3 sequence is 14 residues long. Germline values: CDR1 SEHNR, CDR2 FQNEAQ (reference sequence). As DNA, the CDR3 is TGTGCCAGCAGCTTGGAGGGGCGCAATTATGGCTACACCTTC. Its translation: CASSLEGRNYGYTF.

The J gene is TRBJ2-3, the V gene TRBV20-1; 8 bases agree with TRBD2. This CDR3 has 16 amino acids. Germline V lookup: CDR1 DFQATT, CDR2 SNEGSKA (reference sequence). Germline trimming cut 3 bases from V and 0 bases from J; bases unmatched to any gene: 8. Here the CDR3 DNA reads TGCAGTGCTAGGGCAAAACTAGCGGAGAGCACAGATACGCAGTATTTT. Amino acids: CSARAKLAESTDTQYF.

V usage is TRBV12-3 or TRBV12-4 and J usage is TRBJ1-6, with D unresolved. The CDR3 covers 13 residues. V was clipped by 3 bases and J by 4 bases, with 4 bases between them. This CDR3 is CASSFRYNSPLHF. The CDR3 DNA follows: TGTGCCAGCAGTTTTCGGTATAATTCACCCCTCCACTTT.

This clonotype was counted only a few times. The chain recombines TRBV24-1 with TRBJ2-3; 10 nucleotides align to TRBD1. Germline V lookup: CDR1 KGHDR, CDR2 SFDVKD. The CDR3 consists of 18 residues. The J segment lost 4 bases and the V segment lost 5 bases, leaving 14 bases of the junction unmatched. DNA of the CDR3: TGTGCCACCAGTGCCAGACCGGGACAGGGGAGGGCCGCAGATACGCAGTATTTT. This gives the protein CATSARPGQGRAADTQYF.

The V gene is TRBV12-3 or TRBV12-4, the J gene TRBJ2-2; D not resolved. Trimming took off 3 bases at V and 5 bases at J, with 7 bases between the two ends. The CDR3 is made up of 13 amino acids. The CDR3 bases are TGTGCCAGCAGTTTTGGGGTAACCGGGGAGCTGTTTTTT. It is translated as CASSFGVTGELFF.

This chain links TRBV6-2 or TRBV6-3 with TRBJ1-1; a weak D match, TRBD1 (5 bases). Germline V lookup: CDR1 MNHEY, CDR2 SVGEGT. Trimming took off 7 bases at V and 3 bases at J, with 15 bases between the two ends. This CDR3 is built from 14 residues. The CDR3 coding sequence is TGTGCCAGCACCCACCAGGGAGCGGACACTGAAGCTTTCTTT. Translated: CASTHQGADTEAFF.

V usage is TRBV20-1 and J usage is TRBJ2-7; tentatively, D is TRBD1 (7 bases). Germline V gene lookup returns CDR1 DFQATT and CDR2 SNEGSKA (reference sequence). The CDR3 has 12 amino acids. The germline V and J ends were trimmed by 3 bases and 6 bases, with 12 bases remaining between them. CDR3 region: CSARNRGGEQYF. CDR3 in DNA: TGCAGTGCTAGGAACAGGGGAGGCGAGCAGTACTTC.

The chain recombines TRBV20-1 with TRBJ1-5; D gene uncertain. The germline V gene encodes CDR1 DFQATT and CDR2 SNEGSKA (reference sequence). V shed 4 bases and J shed 0 bases, with 10 bases lying between them. The length of the CDR3 is 14 residues. CDR3 in amino acids: CSAIKGYSNQPQHF. As DNA, the CDR3 is TGCAGTGCTATTAAGGGTTATAGCAATCAGCCCCAGCATTTT.

The V and J genes are TRBV7-9 and TRBJ1-5; D is uncertain. CDR3 length equals 13 residues. Germline lookup yields CDR1 SEHNR and CDR2 FQNEAQ (reference sequence). Trimming took 5 bases from V and 6 from J, leaving 11 bases between them. CDR3: CASSPPGGQPQHF. Here the CDR3 DNA reads TGTGCCAGCAGCCCCCCTGGTGGTCAGCCCCAGCATTTT.

This clonotype was seen a handful of times. This sequence joins TRBV2 and TRBJ1-5; TRBD1 matches at 8 bases. The CDR3 spans 16 residues. CDR1 SNHLY and CDR2 FYNNEI come from the germline V gene. V shed 2 bases, J shed 4 bases, and the junction held 7 bases outside the gene matches. Written as DNA, the CDR3 is TGTGCCAGCAGTGAACAGGGGGCGAGAAGTAATCAGCCCCAGCATTTT. Its protein product is CASSEQGARSNQPQHF. Full variable domain (outside the CDR3, taken from reference TRBV2 and TRBJ1-5): EPEVTQTPSHQVTQMGQEVILRCVPISNHLYFYWYRQILGQKVEFLVSFYNNEISEKSEIFDDQFSVERPDGSNFTLKIRSTKLEDSAMYFCASSEQGARSNQPQHFGDGTRLSIL.

The chain employs TRBV7-2 and TRBJ2-5; a possible D gene is TRBD1 (5 bases). V lost 5 bases, J lost 9 bases, and 13 bases lay in between. Germline CDR1 is SGHTA and CDR2 is FQGNSA. The CDR3 is 12 residues long. As DNA, the CDR3 is TGTGCCAGCAGCCAGACAGATTCGGCCCAGTACTTC. Translated, it gives CASSQTDSAQYF.

The chain combines TRBV2 with TRBJ1-6; perhaps TRBD1 as D (5 bases). This CDR3 has 14 residues. Germline V lookup: CDR1 SNHLY, CDR2 FYNNEI. V lost 4 bases and J lost 10, with 14 bases in between. CDR3 nucleotide sequence: TGTGCCAGCAGTGTCAAGGGGTATGAATCACCCCTCCACTTT. This sequence encodes CASSVKGYESPLHF. Complete variable domain (other parts from reference TRBV2 and TRBJ1-6): EPEVTQTPSHQVTQMGQEVILRCVPISNHLYFYWYRQILGQKVEFLVSFYNNEISEKSEIFDDQFSVERPDGSNFTLKIRSTKLEDSAMYFCASSVKGYESPLHFGNGTRLTVT.